Below are 14 T cell receptor beta chains sequenced from a single sample in a study of prognosis after radiotherapy for stage I lung cancer. Using two-round multiplex PCR, the authors amplified TCR beta CDR3 from genomic DNA. Gene-specific TRBV and TRBJ primers were used in PCR round one. MiXCR, run by TCRdb on the multiplex PCR reads, gives a single entry per CDR3 protein. The sample has about 21,000 distinct CDR3 sequences; about 40% are singletons. Sequenced here: PBMCs, sampled before or after stereotactic body radiation therapy (not recorded which). The receptors derive from a donor older than 45 with non-small cell lung cancer.

V and J are TRBV6-2 or TRBV6-3 and TRBJ2-1, with D possibly being TRBD1 or TRBD2 (5 bases each). CDR1 and CDR2 from the germline V gene are MNHEY and SVGEGT. The CDR3 has 14 amino acids. V dropped 8 bases and J dropped 5 bases, with 16 bases sitting between them. The CDR3 protein is CASGDGLLDNEQFF. The DNA for the CDR3 is TGTGCCAGCGGGGACGGACTGCTCGACAATGAGCAGTTCTTC.

The CDR3: CASSLGQSYGYTF. The CDR3 nucleotides read TGTGCCAGCAGCCTGGGACAGAGCTATGGCTACACCTTC. V and J are TRBV7-2 and TRBJ1-2; 7 bases align to TRBD1. Germline lookup yields CDR1 SGHTA and CDR2 FQGNSA. The CDR3 contains 13 residues. Losses at the gene ends were 5 bases for V and 4 bases for J; bases not matched to a gene: 4. Full variable domain (remainder filled in from reference TRBV7-2 and TRBJ1-2): GAGVSQSPSNKVTEKGKDVELRCDPISGHTALYWYRQSLGQGLEFLIYFQGNSAPDKSGLPSDRFSAERTGGSVSTLTIQRTQQEDSAVYLCASSLGQSYGYTFGSGTRLTVV.

The rearrangement links TRBV6-8 to TRBJ2-7, with TRBD2 matching over 7 bases. This CDR3 region has 16 residues. After removal of 7 bases from V and 2 bases from J, the junction contained 14 bases not matched to a gene. Germline loops: CDR1 MNHGY, CDR2 SAAAGT. Written as DNA, the CDR3 is TGTGCCAGCACCGAACCTTCTAGAGGGAGGGCCTACGAGCAGTACTTC. Translated: CASTEPSRGRAYEQYF.

The table lists this clonotype with many counts. The chain recombines TRBV7-3 with TRBJ2-2; 9 bases line up with TRBD1. J gave up 4 bases and V 5 bases, and 5 bases lay outside the gene matches. The CDR3 runs to 15 residues. CDR1 and CDR2 from the germline V gene are SGHTA and FQGTGA. In DNA, the CDR3 is TGTGCCAGCAGCATACAGGGGGCGCTCACCGGGGAGCTGTTTTTT. Encoded protein: CASSIQGALTGELFF.

CDR3 DNA sequence: TGCGCCAGCAGCTCGGGGGCAGGGGTCGGGGCCAACGTCCTGACTTTC. This translates into CASSSGAGVGANVLTF. The chain couples TRBV5-1 to TRBJ2-6; D possibly uses TRBD1 or TRBD2 (6 bases each). The germline gives CDR1 SGHRS, CDR2 YFSETQ. The CDR3 spans 16 residues. Trimming shortened V by 3 bases and J by 4 bases, and 14 bases separated the two germline ends.

This clonotype was counted at least ten times. The genes are TRBV30 and TRBJ2-1; D unclear. This CDR3 has 12 amino acids. CDR1 is GTSNPN, CDR2 SVGIG, per germline (reference sequence). With 6 bases removed from V and 6 bases from J, the gap between germline ends came to 12 bases. This CDR3 reads CACHGRINEQFF. The DNA of the CDR3 is TGTGCCTGCCACGGTCGGATCAATGAGCAGTTCTTC.

Ten or more counts support this clonotype. The rearrangement uses TRBV15 and TRBJ1-2, with D unresolved. The ends were cut back, 1 base at V and 4 bases at J, with 7 bases in the middle. The CDR3 contains 13 residues. Germline V gene sequence: CDR1 LNHNV, CDR2 YYDKDF (reference sequence). The CDR3 DNA follows: TGTGCCACCAGCAGAGCATATAGCTATGGCTACACCTTC. It codes for CATSRAYSYGYTF.

This clonotype was seen ten or more times. The chain couples TRBV13 to TRBJ2-7; 10 nucleotides match TRBD2. V shed 2 bases and J 1 base; nucleotides not matched to a gene: 8. The CDR3 is made up of 17 amino acids. Germline V CDR1 and CDR2: PRHDT, FYEKMQ (reference sequence). The CDR3 spells CASSLSGLAAASYEQYF. The CDR3 DNA reads as TGTGCCAGCAGCTTAAGCGGACTAGCGGCCGCTTCCTACGAGCAGTACTTC.

In this sample, this clonotype turned up many times. The V gene is TRBV12-3 or TRBV12-4, the J gene TRBJ1-5; TRBD1 matches 7 bases. V gave up 5 bases and J gave up 1 base; unmatched junction bases: 11. The CDR3 runs to 17 residues. DNA of the CDR3: TGTGCCAGCAGTGCACAGGGGTGGGGGATAAGCAATCAGCCCCAGCATTTT. It translates to CASSAQGWGISNQPQHF.

The table lists this clonotype with many counts. This CDR3 reads CASSRTSGRYEQYF. The CDR3 DNA follows: TGTGCCAGCAGTCGGACTAGCGGGAGATACGAGCAGTACTTC. This sequence joins TRBV14 and TRBJ2-7; 13 nucleotides align to TRBD2. The germline gives CDR1 SGHDN, CDR2 FVKESK. The V gene end was trimmed by 6 bases and the J gene end by 4 bases; junction bases not matched to a gene: 3. CDR3 length: 14 amino acids.

This clonotype was detected many times. The chain combines TRBV6-1 with TRBJ1-6; a weak D match, TRBD1 (5 bases). Deletions cut 7 bases from V and 5 bases from J, with 15 bases between. Germline values: CDR1 MNHNS, CDR2 SASEGT. This CDR3 contains 15 residues. The DNA for the CDR3 is TGTGCCAGCACCGCCCTAGACAGCAATAATTCACCCCTCCACTTT. It codes for CASTALDSNNSPLHF.

About this clonotype: It is likely a read error: a sequence one base away is far more abundant. The V and J genes are TRBV6-6 and TRBJ2-5; 7 nucleotides line up with TRBD2. CDR1 is MNHNY, CDR2 SVGAGI, per germline (reference sequence). After removal of 0 bases from V and 8 bases from J, the junction contained 12 bases not matched to a gene. The CDR3 sequence is 16 residues long. CDR3 loop: CASSYSAGDWRDTQYF. CDR3 nucleotide sequence: TGTGCCAGCAGTTACTCGGCGGGAGATTGGAGAGATACCCAGTACTTC.

The J gene is TRBJ2-7, the V gene TRBV11-2, with 7 bases identical to TRBD2. The CDR3 contains 15 residues. Per germline, CDR1 SGHAT and CDR2 FQNNGV. V trimming: 3 bases; J trimming: 1 base; junction bases outside the gene matches: 6. The CDR3 protein is CASSFAGEGSYEQYF. In nucleotides, the CDR3 is TGTGCCAGCAGCTTCGCGGGGGAAGGTTCCTACGAGCAGTACTTC. The full variable domain, with the rest looked up from reference TRBV11-2 and TRBJ2-7, is EAGVAQSPRYKIIEKRQSVAFWCNPISGHATLYWYQQILGQGPKLLIQFQNNGVVDDSQLPKDRFSAERLKGVDSTLKIQPAKLEDSAVYLCASSFAGEGSYEQYFGPGTRLTVT.

The chain combines TRBV6-2 or TRBV6-3 with TRBJ2-7; TRBD1 aligns across 7 bases. Germline V lookup: CDR1 MNHEY, CDR2 SVGEGT. The CDR3 consists of 15 residues. Trimming cost V 5 bases and J 6 bases; bases outside gene matches: 13. This chain's CDR3 is CASSEEVQGTCEQYF. The CDR3 DNA follows: TGTGCCAGCAGTGAAGAAGTACAGGGGACGTGCGAGCAGTACTTC.